This T cell receptor beta chain was sequenced in a study of blood T cells in healthy people across ages. The second PCR ran about 6 to 11 cycles with a sample-barcoded 5' primer and J-beta primers. TCRdb called the 5' RACE reads again in MiXCR, with one record for every CDR3 protein. This table holds some 710,000 distinct CDR3 sequences, about 45% found once. The CDR3 length is 15 residues. Trimming stripped 0 bases from V and 3 bases from J, with 12 bases between. The sequence came from a man older than 75 in good health. V is TRBV12-3 or TRBV12-4 and J is TRBJ2-7; TRBD1 is a possible D gene (5 bases). The sample comprised blood. CDR3 loop: CASSLAVQGDYEQYF. In nucleotides, the CDR3 is TGTGCCAGCAGTTTAGCGGTCCAGGGCGACTACGAGCAGTACTTC.